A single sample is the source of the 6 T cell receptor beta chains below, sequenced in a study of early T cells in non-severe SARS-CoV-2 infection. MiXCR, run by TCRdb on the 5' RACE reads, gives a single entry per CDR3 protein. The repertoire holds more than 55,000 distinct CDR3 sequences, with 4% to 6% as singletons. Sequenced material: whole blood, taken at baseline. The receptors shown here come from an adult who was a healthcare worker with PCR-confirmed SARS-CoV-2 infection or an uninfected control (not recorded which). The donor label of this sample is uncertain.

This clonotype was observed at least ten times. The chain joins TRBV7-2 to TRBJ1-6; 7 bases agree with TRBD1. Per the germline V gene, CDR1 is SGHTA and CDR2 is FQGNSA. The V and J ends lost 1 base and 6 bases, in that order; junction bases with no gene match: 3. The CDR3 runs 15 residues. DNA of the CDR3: TGTGCCAGCAGCTTAGAGGGGACAGTTAATTCACCCCTCCACTTT. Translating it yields CASSLEGTVNSPLHF. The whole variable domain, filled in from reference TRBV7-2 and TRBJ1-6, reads GAGVSQSPSNKVTEKGKDVELRCDPISGHTALYWYRQSLGQGLEFLIYFQGNSAPDKSGLPSDRFSAERTGGSVSTLTIQRTQQEDSAVYLCASSLEGTVNSPLHFGNGTRLTVT.

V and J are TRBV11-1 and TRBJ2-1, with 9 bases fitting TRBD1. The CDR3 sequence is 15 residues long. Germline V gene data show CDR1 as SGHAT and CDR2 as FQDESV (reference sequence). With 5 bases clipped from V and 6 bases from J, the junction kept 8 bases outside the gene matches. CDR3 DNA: TGTGCCAGCAGCCAATCCGGGACAGGGAGCAATGAGCAGTTCTTC. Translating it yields CASSQSGTGSNEQFF.

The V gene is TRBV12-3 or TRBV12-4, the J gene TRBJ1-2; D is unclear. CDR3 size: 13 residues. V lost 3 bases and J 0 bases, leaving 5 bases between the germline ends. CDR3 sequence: CASSFSPNYGYTF. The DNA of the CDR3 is TGTGCCAGCAGTTTTAGTCCTAACTATGGCTACACCTTC.

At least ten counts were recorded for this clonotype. The chain's CDR3 is CASSPRVNYGYTF. The CDR3 DNA reads as TGTGCCAGCAGTCCCAGGGTTAACTATGGCTACACCTTC. This chain uses TRBV27 with TRBJ1-2, with D tentatively TRBD1 (5 bases). The CDR3 consists of 13 residues. V was trimmed by 5 bases and J by 1 base, leaving 8 bases between them. CDR1 and CDR2 (germline): MNHEY, SMNVEV (reference sequence).

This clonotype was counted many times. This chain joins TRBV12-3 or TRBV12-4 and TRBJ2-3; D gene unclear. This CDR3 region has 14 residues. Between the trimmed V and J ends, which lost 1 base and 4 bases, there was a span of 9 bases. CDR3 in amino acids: CASSLDLDADTQYF. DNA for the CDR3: TGTGCCAGCAGTTTAGACCTAGATGCAGATACGCAGTATTTT.

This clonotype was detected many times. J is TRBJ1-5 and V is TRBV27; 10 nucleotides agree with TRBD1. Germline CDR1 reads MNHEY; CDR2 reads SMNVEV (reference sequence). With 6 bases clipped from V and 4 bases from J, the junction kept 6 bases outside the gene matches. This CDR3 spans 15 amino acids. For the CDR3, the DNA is TGTGCCAGCAGGCCCTGGACAGGGGGAAATCAGCCCCAGCATTTT. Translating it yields CASRPWTGGNQPQHF.